These T cell receptor beta chains were read from a single sample in a study of T cell responses to AZD1222 COVID-19 vaccine. Here immunoSEQ multiplex PCR was the method, and the copy in TCRdb shows in-frame clones only, minus some. Here the sample spans some 120,000 clones, roughly 90% being singletons. The sample in question was peripheral blood, obtained on day 0 of AZD1222 vaccination. These receptors all come from an adult in good health. Both conserved end residues are part of each CDR3. Each record gives: V gene, clone size, J gene, D gene, CDR3 protein, CDR3 DNA. The D gene is left open where the match is weak. Clone size, where shown, is once, few, many, or a class for clones that have expanded.

TRBV29-1,-,TRBJ2-2,-,CSVEEVGDNTGELFF,TGCAGCGTTGAAGAAGTGGGAGACAACACCGGGGAGCTGTTTTTT
TRBV28,-,TRBJ2-7,-,CASKDGSYEQYF,TGTGCCAGCAAAGACGGTTCCTACGAGCAGTACTTC
TRBV27,-,TRBJ2-2,-,CASSLSRNTGELFF,TGTGCCAGCAGTTTATCTAGGAACACCGGGGAGCTGTTTTTT
TRBV6-2/TRBV6-3,-,TRBJ2-1,TRBD2,CASSFRGTSGSNEQFF,TGTGCCAGCAGTTTCCGCGGGACTAGCGGGAGCAATGAGCAGTTCTTC
TRBV5-1,-,TRBJ2-6,TRBD1,CASSQGAGANVLTF,TGCGCCAGCAGTCAGGGGGCTGGGGCCAACGTCCTGACTTTC
TRBV19,-,TRBJ2-1,TRBD2,CASSIVTSLFHEQFF,TGTGCCAGTAGTATAGTGACTAGCTTGTTCCATGAGCAGTTCTTC
TRBV5-4,-,TRBJ1-3,-,CASSLAGFNTIYF,TGTGCCAGCAGCTTGGCGGGGTTCAACACCATATATTTT
TRBV6-5,-,TRBJ1-2,TRBD1,CASRDRPFGYTF,TGTGCCAGCAGGGACAGGCCCTTTGGCTACACCTTC
TRBV2,-,TRBJ2-3,-,CASSEGIGGWAQYF,TGTGCCAGCAGTGAAGGAATAGGAGGGTGGGCGCAGTATTTT
TRBV3-1/TRBV3-2,-,TRBJ2-3,TRBD2,CATETGGDTQYF,TGTGCCACCGAAACGGGAGGAGATACGCAGTATTTT
TRBV5-1,-,TRBJ2-1,-,CASSFFGERNEQFF,TGCGCCAGCAGCTTTTTTGGGGAACGCAATGAGCAGTTCTTC
TRBV28,-,TRBJ1-2,-,CASRDRDGYTF,TGTGCCAGCAGAGACAGAGATGGCTACACCTTC
TRBV14,-,TRBJ2-7,-,CASSQVSPPFGEQYF,TGTGCCAGCAGCCAAGTTTCTCCCCCCTTCGGCGAGCAGTACTTC
TRBV2,-,TRBJ1-2,-,CASSAHSYGYTF,TGTGCCAGCAGTGCCCATTCCTATGGCTACACCTTC
TRBV15,few,TRBJ2-5,-,CATSIGGFAETQYF,TGTGCCACCAGCATAGGAGGGTTCGCGGAGACCCAGTACTTC
TRBV7-3,once,TRBJ1-2,TRBD1,CASSPRQGGYGYTF,TGTGCCAGCAGCCCACGACAGGGCGGCTATGGCTACACCTTC
TRBV5-1,-,TRBJ2-1,-,CASSWGGGPGNEQFF,TGCGCCAGCAGCTGGGGCGGCGGGCCGGGGAATGAGCAGTTCTTC
TRBV6-6,-,TRBJ1-1,-,CASNRWGTEAFF,TGTGCCAGCAACCGATGGGGCACTGAAGCTTTCTTT
TRBV27,-,TRBJ2-1,TRBD2,CASTAMTSGRANEQFF,TGTGCCAGCACTGCGATGACTAGCGGGAGGGCAAATGAGCAGTTCTTC
TRBV24-1,-,TRBJ1-1,-,CATSDTGGNTEAFF,TGTGCCACCAGTGATACGGGGGGTAACACTGAAGCTTTCTTT
TRBV5-1,-,TRBJ1-1,-,CASSSTGFMNTEAFF,TGCGCCAGCAGTTCCACAGGATTCATGAACACTGAAGCTTTCTTT
TRBV2,once,TRBJ1-4,TRBD1,CASSGERGTGFSGDEKLFF,TGTGCCAGCAGTGGCGAACGCGGGACAGGGTTTTCGGGGGATGAAAAACTGTTTTTT
TRBV4-1,-,TRBJ2-7,TRBD2,CASSPDGGLAGVSYEQYF,TGCGCCAGCAGCCCCGACGGTGGACTAGCGGGAGTCTCCTACGAGCAGTACTTC
TRBV5-6,-,TRBJ1-2,-,CASSIVGGENYGYTF,TGTGCCAGCAGCATCGTTGGGGGGGAAAACTATGGCTACACCTTC
TRBV11-2,-,TRBJ2-3,TRBD2,CASSSLRDSGTADTQYF,TGTGCCAGCAGCTCTCTGCGGGATAGCGGGACGGCGGATACGCAGTATTTT
TRBV9,-,TRBJ2-4,TRBD2,CASSVGLAGNIQYF,TGTGCCAGCAGCGTGGGACTAGCGGGAAACATTCAGTACTTC
TRBV5-1,-,TRBJ2-3,-,CASSLYGADTQYF,TGCGCCAGCAGCTTATACGGCGCGGATACGCAGTATTTT
TRBV10-3,-,TRBJ1-3,TRBD1,CAISGIGTVAGNTIYF,TGTGCCATCAGTGGGATAGGGACAGTAGCTGGAAACACCATATATTTT
TRBV6-5,-,TRBJ1-2,-,CASSYRPRVYGYTF,TGTGCCAGCAGTTACAGGCCCCGGGTTTATGGCTACACCTTC
TRBV7-9,-,TRBJ1-4,-,CASSPQGGYTELFF,TGTGCCAGCAGCCCCCAGGGAGGCTATACTGAACTGTTTTTT
TRBV4-1,-,TRBJ2-2,TRBD2,CASSRSLAGANTGELFF,TGCGCCAGCAGCCGATCACTAGCGGGAGCGAACACCGGGGAGCTGTTTTTT
TRBV18,-,TRBJ1-2,-,CASSRQGRVNYGYTF,TGTGCCAGCTCACGGCAGGGTCGGGTAAACTATGGCTACACCTTC
TRBV24-1,-,TRBJ2-3,TRBD1,CATSDPGTGKADTQYF,TGTGCCACCAGTGACCCCGGGACAGGGAAGGCAGATACGCAGTATTTT
TRBV19,-,TRBJ2-7,-,CASTSSDSYSYEQYF,TGTGCCAGTACTTCTTCAGACAGCTACTCCTACGAGCAGTACTTC
TRBV19,-,TRBJ1-6,-,CASRTLGNSPLHF,TGTGCCAGCCGAACACTTGGGAATTCACCCCTCCACTTT
TRBV4-1,-,TRBJ2-3,TRBD2,CASSPPRASGRADTQYF,TGCGCCAGCAGCCCCCCCCGGGCTAGCGGGAGGGCAGATACGCAGTATTTT
TRBV6-4,-,TRBJ1-1,-,CASRDSGGTEAFF,TGTGCCAGCAGGGACAGTGGCGGGACTGAAGCTTTCTTT
TRBV19,-,TRBJ2-7,-,CASSDTWAYEQYF,TGTGCCAGTAGCGATACATGGGCCTACGAGCAGTACTTC
TRBV9,few,TRBJ1-2,TRBD1,CASSDGQAPYGYTF,TGTGCCAGCAGCGACGGACAGGCACCCTATGGCTACACCTTC
TRBV27,-,TRBJ2-2,TRBD2,CASSLKASGNTGELFF,TGTGCCAGCAGTTTAAAGGCTAGCGGGAACACCGGGGAGCTGTTTTTT
TRBV15,-,TRBJ2-5,-,CATSRTTGPGETQYF,TGTGCCACCAGCAGAACAACAGGGCCCGGGGAGACCCAGTACTTC
TRBV4-1,-,TRBJ2-7,-,CASSQDPGGVREQYF,TGCGCCAGCAGCCAAGATCCGGGCGGGGTGCGGGAGCAGTACTTC
TRBV5-1,-,TRBJ2-7,-,CASRQWTLSYEQYF,TGCGCCAGCAGGCAATGGACACTCTCCTACGAGCAGTACTTC
TRBV4-2,-,TRBJ2-1,TRBD2,CASSQGGAGAGNEQFF,TGTGCCAGCAGCCAAGGGGGAGCGGGAGCAGGTAATGAGCAGTTCTTC
TRBV11-2,-,TRBJ1-1,-,CASSLDYGWNTEAFF,TGTGCCAGCAGCTTAGATTATGGCTGGAACACTGAAGCTTTCTTT
TRBV19,-,TRBJ1-5,-,CASTPGKGHQPQHF,TGTGCCAGTACTCCCGGGAAGGGCCATCAGCCCCAGCATTTT
TRBV15,-,TRBJ2-2,-,CATSRQGNTGELFF,TGTGCCACCAGCAGGCAGGGCAACACCGGGGAGCTGTTTTTT
TRBV6-5,-,TRBJ1-4,-,CASSLLTAKLFF,TGTGCCAGCTCGTTGTTGACGGCTAAGCTGTTTTTT
TRBV28,-,TRBJ2-7,-,CASSLFGLALETQYF,TGTGCCAGCAGTTTATTTGGGCTAGCCCTAGAGACGCAGTACTTC
TRBV5-1,-,TRBJ1-1,-,CASSPVLLGTEAFF,TGCGCCAGCAGCCCCGTCCTCTTGGGAACCGAAGCTTTCTTT
TRBV5-1,-,TRBJ1-2,-,CASSAYGQPVSNYGYTF,TGCGCCAGCAGCGCCTACGGACAGCCCGTTTCTAACTATGGCTACACCTTC
TRBV5-1,-,TRBJ2-1,TRBD1,CASSLAQGDNEQFF,TGCGCCAGCAGCTTGGCGCAGGGGGACAATGAGCAGTTCTTC
TRBV10-3,-,TRBJ1-1,-,CAISDPARLGRSEAFF,TGTGCCATCAGTGACCCCGCCCGCCTGGGAAGGTCTGAAGCTTTCTTT
TRBV19,-,TRBJ2-1,-,CASRRREDNEQFF,TGTGCCAGTAGGAGAAGGGAAGACAATGAGCAGTTCTTC
TRBV3-1/TRBV3-2,-,TRBJ1-3,-,CASSQEAVSGNTIYF,TGTGCCAGCAGCCAAGAAGCGGTCTCTGGAAACACCATATATTTT
TRBV2,-,TRBJ1-1,-,CASSRREAFF,TGTGCCAGCTCCCGCAGGGAAGCTTTCTTT
TRBV18,-,TRBJ2-3,TRBD2,CASSRVEAGEGPTDTQYF,TGTGCCAGCTCACGGGTGGAAGCGGGAGAAGGGCCCACAGATACGCAGTATTTT
TRBV2,-,TRBJ2-7,TRBD2,CASSEGSGTTYEQYF,TGTGCCAGCAGTGAAGGGAGCGGGACCACCTACGAGCAGTACTTC
TRBV19,-,TRBJ1-5,-,CASSIQYRTTNQPQHF,TGTGCCAGTAGTATACAATACAGGACTACCAATCAGCCCCAGCATTTT